This record covers a single T cell receptor beta chain. The whole isolated RNA underwent reverse transcription, so sequencing captured expressed TCRB transcripts. Naive, central memory and regulatory T cell samples averaged approximately 3.6 million immunoSEQ reads each. TCRdb's table, derived via immunoSEQ multiplex PCR, lists solely in-frame clones and lacks some. The sample lists just over 600,000 clones; 15% to 19% were seen once. The V end was cut by 4 bases, the J end by 2 bases, with 3 bases between. CDR1 is MDHEN, CDR2 SYDVKM, per germline. CDR3 length: 12 residues. Blood was collected once per donor into heparin, averaging approximately 0.12 L. This sample is part of a study of beta chain features in type 1 diabetes.

Source material: naive CD4+ T cells from blood. This clonotype was sampled from a young man in good health. The V call is TRBV28, the J call TRBJ1-5; D not certain. In DNA, the CDR3 is TGTGCCAGCAGTTGGGGCAATCAGCCCCAGCATTTT. The encoded protein is CASSWGNQPQHF.